Shown below are 11 T cell receptor beta chains from a single sample sequenced in a study of T cell responses to AZD1222 COVID-19 vaccine. Data came from immunoSEQ multiplex PCR; TCRdb stores just in-frame clones and leaves some out. The profile shows 150,000 to 200,000 clones, approximately 90% of them singletons. The source material was peripheral blood, sampled on day 0 of AZD1222 vaccination. The source of these receptors is an adult in good health.

The chain is built from TRBV12-5 and TRBJ2-1; 7 bases agree with TRBD1. Germline V gives CDR1 LGHNT, CDR2 FRNRAP. V gave up 6 bases and J gave up 10 bases; unmatched junction bases: 6. The CDR3 loop spans 12 amino acids. The CDR3 DNA reads TGTGCTAGTGGCTTCGGACAGGAGGAGCAGTTCTTC. It yields the protein CASGFGQEEQFF.

The CDR3 coding sequence is TGTGCCAGCGGAAAAACTAGCGGGAGCCGGACGATAAGCACAGATACGCAGTATTTT. As protein: CASGKTSGSRTISTDTQYF. The chain has TRBV27 and TRBJ2-3, with 11 bases identical to TRBD2. This CDR3 region has 19 residues. The germline CDR1 and CDR2 sequences are MNHEY and SMNVEV (reference sequence). Trimming took 8 bases from V and 0 from J; bases not matched to a gene: 16.

The rearrangement joins TRBV25-1 to TRBJ1-1, with D possibly TRBD1 on 5 matching bases. The germline gives CDR1 MGHDK, CDR2 SYGVNS. This CDR3 has 14 amino acids. Trimming shortened V by 7 bases and J by 4 bases, and 16 bases separated the two germline ends. The CDR3 DNA sequence: TGTGCCAGCAACCGGGACGGTTGGAGCACTGAAGCTTTCTTT. It translates to CASNRDGWSTEAFF. Full variable domain (missing parts from reference TRBV25-1 and TRBJ1-1): EADIYQTPRYLVIGTGKKITLECSQTMGHDKMYWYQQDPGMELHLIHYSYGVNSTEKGDLSSESTVSRIRTEHFPLTLESARPSHTSQYLCASNRDGWSTEAFFGQGTRLTVV.

The V call is TRBV7-9, the J call TRBJ1-1; 8 bases are shared with TRBD1. V shed 9 bases and J 11 bases; nucleotides not matched to a gene: 17. The germline V gene encodes CDR1 SEHNR and CDR2 FQNEAQ (reference sequence). The CDR3 totals 14 residues. CDR3 region: CASRPHGQGGEAFF. The CDR3 DNA follows: TGTGCCAGTAGGCCGCACGGACAGGGCGGTGAGGCTTTCTTT.

The V call is TRBV10-2, the J call TRBJ2-5; possible D gene TRBD2, 6 bases. The better agreement between TRBJ2-7 and the DNA end casts doubt on the J call. Germline V lookup: CDR1 WSHSY, CDR2 SAAADI. The length of the CDR3 is 15 residues. CDR3: CASSFMLGLSYEQYF. CDR3 DNA: TGCGCCAGCAGTTTTATGTTGGGACTGTCCTACGAGCAGTACTTC.

The gene calls are TRBV21-1 and TRBJ2-2; whether TRBD1, the table's D call, matches the DNA was not checked. TRBV21-1 is listed as a pseudogene. The CDR3 runs to 19 residues. The CDR3 nucleotides are TGTGCCAGCAGGGACAGGGTGTTGGTATCCGCGGGCTCGGTCGGGGAGCTGTTTTTT. Protein: CASRDRVLVSAGSVGELFF.

The chain combines TRBV5-1 with TRBJ1-4; possibly TRBD1 for D (6 bases). V lost 0 bases and J 12 bases, leaving 18 bases between the germline ends. Germline V lookup: CDR1 SGHRS, CDR2 YFSETQ. The CDR3 spans 15 residues. The CDR3 here is CASSLEDRREGELFF. The DNA of the CDR3 is TGCGCCAGCAGCTTGGAGGACAGAAGGGAGGGAGAACTGTTTTTT.

This chain's CDR3 is CASSLGPGGVTEAFF. Written as DNA, the CDR3 is TGCGCCAGCAGCTTGGGCCCAGGGGGAGTCACTGAAGCTTTCTTT. The J gene is TRBJ1-1, the V gene TRBV5-1, with 7 bases lining up with TRBD1. J was trimmed by 4 bases and V by 0 bases; bases with no gene match: 6. Germline CDR1 reads SGHRS; CDR2 reads YFSETQ. The CDR3 runs 15 residues.

This chain joins TRBV7-2 and TRBJ2-1, with D possibly matching TRBD2 (7 bases). Germline V gene data show CDR1 as SGHTA and CDR2 as FQGNSA. Deletions cut 5 bases from V and 0 bases from J, with 17 bases between. The CDR3 runs to 17 residues. The CDR3 loop reads CASSEGPGGPSYNEQFF. The CDR3 DNA reads as TGTGCCAGCAGCGAAGGCCCGGGGGGCCCCTCCTACAATGAGCAGTTCTTC.

CDR3 residues: CATKLAGVDYEQFF. In nucleotides, the CDR3 is TGTGCCACCAAACTAGCGGGAGTTGATTATGAGCAGTTCTTC. The chain carries TRBV15 and TRBJ2-1; TRBD2 matches at 11 bases. Germline assignment: CDR1 LNHNV and CDR2 YYDKDF (reference sequence). Trimming at V came to 7 bases and at J to 8 bases, leaving 7 bases not matched to a gene. The CDR3 has 14 amino acids.

V is TRBV9 and J is TRBJ1-2, with unresolved D. V gave up 0 bases and J gave up 6 bases, with 12 bases separating them. The CDR3 extends over 14 amino acids. From germline, CDR1 is SGDLS and CDR2 YYNGEE. The CDR3 DNA sequence: TGTGCCAGCAGCGTAGAATGGGGAACGGATGGCTACACCTTC. It translates to CASSVEWGTDGYTF.